A single sample gave rise to the 26 T cell receptor beta chains below, sequenced in a study of shared T cell receptors in the human thymus. Clones were sequenced by immunoSEQ multiplex PCR, and TCRdb holds only the in-frame ones, with some missing. Found here are hundreds of thousands of clones, around 89% of them singletons; the top ten hold approximately 0.01%. The same data also contributed to another study, on human thymus T cells.

Sequenced: thymocytes. The receptor source for this set is a boy under three years old with a congenital heart defect.

The CDR3 region is CASSGGTSGSGQETQYF. The DNA for the CDR3 is TGTGCCAGCAGCGGTGGGACTAGCGGGAGTGGCCAAGAGACCCAGTACTTC. The rearrangement uses TRBV5-6 and TRBJ2-5, with 14 bases lining up with TRBD2. V lost 4 bases, J lost 1 base, and 6 bases stayed unmatched. In germline, CDR1 is SGHDT, CDR2 YYEEEE. The CDR3 has 17 amino acids.

This clone showed up just once. The rearrangement links TRBV19 to TRBJ2-3, with 8 positions matching TRBD1. Germline loops: CDR1 LNHDA, CDR2 SQIVND (reference sequence). The V gene end was trimmed by 6 bases and the J gene end by 0 bases; junction bases not matched to a gene: 2. This CDR3 has 14 amino acids. CDR3 coding DNA: TGTGCCAGTAGCACAGGGGGTAGCACAGATACGCAGTATTTT. This translates into CASSTGGSTDTQYF.

This chain links TRBV4-3 with TRBJ2-7; TRBD2 is a possible D gene (5 bases). Germline CDR1 LGHNA, CDR2 YSLEER. The CDR3 contains 14 residues. The ends were cut back, 0 bases at V and 5 bases at J, with 11 bases in the middle. CDR3 in amino acids: CASSQDRGSHEQYF. In nucleotides, the CDR3 is TGCGCCAGCAGCCAAGATAGAGGGAGCCACGAGCAGTACTTC.

V and J are TRBV12-2 and TRBJ1-1. TRBV12-2 is termed a pseudogene. The CDR3 runs 16 residues. The CDR3 DNA is TGTGCAAGTCGCTTGGAGGGAAACAGGAAGCTCACTGAAGCTTTCTTT. It encodes CASRLEGNRKLTEAFF.

This chain links TRBV7-2 with TRBJ2-5, with D perhaps matching TRBD1 (5 bases). Between the trimmed V and J ends, which lost 1 base and 2 bases, there was a span of 11 bases. The CDR3 contains 15 residues. Germline loops: CDR1 SGHTA, CDR2 FQGNSA. CDR3 region: CASSLVRGPQETQYF. The CDR3 bases are TGTGCCAGCAGCTTAGTAAGGGGCCCTCAAGAGACCCAGTACTTC. The complete variable domain, with remaining parts taken from reference TRBV7-2 and TRBJ2-5, reads GAGVSQSPSNKVTEKGKDVELRCDPISGHTALYWYRQSLGQGLEFLIYFQGNSAPDKSGLPSDRFSAERTGGSVSTLTIQRTQQEDSAVYLCASSLVRGPQETQYFGPGTRLLVL.

Of note for this clone: This specimen includes other DNA sequences encoding the same CDR3. This sequence joins TRBV28 and TRBJ2-7, with 8 bases lining up with TRBD2. The CDR3 consists of 18 residues. Germline lookup yields CDR1 MDHEN and CDR2 SYDVKM. With 1 base clipped from V and 9 bases from J, the junction kept 20 bases outside the gene matches. As DNA, the CDR3 is TGTGCCAGCAGTTTATCCCCTTCGGGACTAGAGGAGGGACCGGGGCAGTACTTC. Translation gives CASSLSPSGLEEGPGQYF. Variable domain in full (rest from reference TRBV28 and TRBJ2-7): DVKVTQSSRYLVKRTGEKVFLECVQDMDHENMFWYRQDPGLGLRLIYFSYDVKMKEKGDIPEGYSVSREKKERFSLILESASTNQTSMYLCASSLSPSGLEEGPGQYFGPGTRLTVT.

The chain couples TRBV5-1 to TRBJ2-1; 11 bases are a match to TRBD2. This CDR3 spans 15 amino acids. CDR1 is SGHRS and CDR2 is YFSETQ in the germline V gene. The trim removed 6 bases at V and 6 bases at J, leaving 8 bases unmatched. The CDR3 region has the DNA TGCGCCAGCATTGGACTAGCGGGTGGCCCCAATGAGCAGTTCTTC. Encoded protein: CASIGLAGGPNEQFF.

The chain combines TRBV5-6 with TRBJ2-2; the D gene is possibly TRBD2 (6 bases). Trimming removed 4 bases at V and 6 bases at J, with 7 bases between. In germline, CDR1 is SGHDT, CDR2 YYEEEE. CDR3 length equals 12 residues. For the CDR3, the DNA is TGTGCCAGCAGCCGGGGGTCCGGGGAGCTGTTTTTT. As protein: CASSRGSGELFF.

This CDR3 reads CASSQEKDTERGNEKLFF. The DNA of the CDR3 is TGTGCCAGCAGCCAAGAAAAGGACACTGAAAGGGGTAATGAAAAACTGTTTTTT. The rearrangement uses TRBV14 and TRBJ1-4; D is possibly TRBD1 (5 bases). The CDR3 is 18 residues long. V lost 0 bases and J 4 bases, leaving 18 bases between the germline ends. Germline assignment: CDR1 SGHDN and CDR2 FVKESK. Using reference TRBV14 and TRBJ1-4 for the parts outside the CDR3, the full variable domain is EAGVTQFPSHSVIEKGQTVTLRCDPISGHDNLYWYRRVMGKEIKFLLHFVKESKQDESGMPNNRFLAERTGGTYSTLKVQPAELEDSGVYFCASSQEKDTERGNEKLFFGSGTQLSVL.

The chain links TRBV7-8 to TRBJ2-7, with 8 bases aligning to TRBD2. The CDR3 spans 14 residues. Germline V lookup: CDR1 SGHVS, CDR2 FQNEAQ. Trimming at V came to 5 bases and at J to 4 bases, leaving 7 bases not matched to a gene. The DNA of the CDR3 is TGTGCCAGCAGCCTCCGGGGGGGCCCATACGAGCAGTACTTC. Amino acids: CASSLRGGPYEQYF.

J is TRBJ2-7 and V is TRBV25-1, with 7 bases fitting TRBD1. Germline values: CDR1 MGHDK, CDR2 SYGVNS. With V trimmed by 5 bases and J by 0 bases, 7 bases remained unmatched. This CDR3 comprises 15 residues. DNA of the CDR3: TGTGCCAGCAGTTACCTCAGGGGGAACTCCTACGAGCAGTACTTC. Protein product: CASSYLRGNSYEQYF.

DNA for the CDR3: TGTGCCAGCAGCTTGGACGGGAGGGCCGAGTGCACAGATACGCAGTATTTT. Its translation: CASSLDGRAECTDTQYF. The genes are TRBV7-2 and TRBJ2-3, with 8 bases aligning to TRBD2. The CDR3 length is 17 residues. The V and J ends lost 3 bases and 1 base, in that order; junction bases with no gene match: 9. Germline CDR1 SGHTA, CDR2 FQGNSA. Drawing the rest from reference TRBV7-2 and TRBJ2-3, the complete variable domain is GAGVSQSPSNKVTEKGKDVELRCDPISGHTALYWYRQSLGQGLEFLIYFQGNSAPDKSGLPSDRFSAERTGGSVSTLTIQRTQQEDSAVYLCASSLDGRAECTDTQYFGPGTRLTVL.

The chain uses TRBV4-3 and TRBJ2-3; 8 bases fit TRBD1. Germline CDR1 reads LGHNA; CDR2 reads YSLEER. V was pared by 2 bases and J by 1 base, with 8 bases of the junction left unmatched. This CDR3 is 17 amino acids long. This CDR3 reads CASSQPANRGGTDTQYF. The CDR3 nucleotides are TGCGCCAGCAGCCAACCGGCCAACAGGGGGGGCACAGATACGCAGTATTTT.

The chain is built from TRBV11-2 and TRBJ2-2, with TRBD2 as a possible D gene (5 bases). The CDR3 runs to 15 residues. V was pared by 5 bases and J by 5 bases, with 15 bases between. The germline gives CDR1 SGHAT, CDR2 FQNNGV. The CDR3 DNA reads TGTGCCAGCAGCCCGGGAAGCGGAATTACCGGGGAGCTGTTTTTT. Protein product: CASSPGSGITGELFF.

This rearrangement joins TRBV27 to TRBJ2-7, with 12 bases identical to TRBD2. This CDR3 contains 15 residues. Per the germline V gene, CDR1 is MNHEY and CDR2 is SMNVEV (reference sequence). Germline trimming cut 4 bases from V and 6 bases from J; bases unmatched to any gene: 7. CDR3 bases: TGTGCCAGCAGTTCCACGACTAGCGGGAGATGCGAGCAGTACTTC. This encodes CASSSTTSGRCEQYF.

The chain has TRBV6-1 and TRBJ2-1; D not certain. From germline, CDR1 is MNHNS and CDR2 SASEGT. Trimming removed 2 bases at V and 9 bases at J, with 8 bases between. This CDR3 has 12 amino acids. The CDR3 DNA sequence: TGTGCCAGCAGTGAATATCGGGTTGAGCAGTTCTTC. Amino acid sequence: CASSEYRVEQFF.

This clone has more than one count but fewer than ten. J is TRBJ2-7 and V is TRBV5-4, with a possible D match to TRBD1 (5 bases). V lost 4 bases and J 0 bases, leaving 11 bases between the germline ends. CDR1 SGHNT and CDR2 YYREEE come from the germline V gene (reference sequence). The CDR3 runs to 14 residues. CDR3 protein: CASSPTTDSYEQYF. CDR3 bases: TGTGCCAGCAGCCCGACGACAGACTCCTACGAGCAGTACTTC.

The rearrangement links TRBV4-2 to TRBJ2-7; no reliable D call. From germline, CDR1 is LGHNA and CDR2 YNFKEQ. This CDR3 has 14 residues. Between the trimmed V and J ends, which lost 5 bases and 2 bases, there was a span of 13 bases. The DNA for the CDR3 is TGTGCCAGCAGCGGAGACGACGGCACCTACGAGCAGTACTTC. Translated: CASSGDDGTYEQYF.

This rearrangement joins TRBV5-1 to TRBJ1-2; TRBD1 is a possible D gene (6 bases). Germline CDR1 is SGHRS and CDR2 is YFSETQ. V was clipped by 0 bases and J by 4 bases, with 22 bases between them. CDR3 size: 18 residues. DNA for the CDR3: TGCGCCAGCAGCTTGGACCATCACAGGGCCCAGGGTTCCTATGGCTACACCTTC. Translation: CASSLDHHRAQGSYGYTF.

This sequence joins TRBV5-3 and TRBJ2-3; D gene unclear. TRBV5-3 is known as an ORF, though its function is uncertain. V was shortened by 0 bases and J by 6 bases, with 8 bases between the two germline ends. This CDR3 is 13 amino acids long. This CDR3 reads CARSLVSEDTQYF. Here the CDR3 DNA reads TGTGCCAGAAGCTTGGTTAGTGAGGATACGCAGTATTTT.

The chain recombines TRBV27 with TRBJ2-3, with D possibly matching TRBD2 (7 bases). The CDR3 length is 15 residues. V shed 8 bases and J shed 3 bases, with 18 bases lying between them. The V gene's germline CDR1 is MNHEY and CDR2 SMNVEV (reference sequence). CDR3 sequence: CASSPGGQGTDTQYF. DNA of the CDR3: TGTGCCAGCTCCCCCGGGGGGCAGGGGACAGATACGCAGTATTTT.

V and J are TRBV2 and TRBJ2-1, with D maybe TRBD2 (5 bases). The germline V and J ends were trimmed by 6 bases and 2 bases, with 14 bases remaining between them. Germline CDR1 is SNHLY and CDR2 is FYNNEI. The CDR3 has 15 amino acids. Written as DNA, the CDR3 is TGTGCCAGCAGCCCGAAGGGAGTAGCCTACAATGAGCAGTTCTTC. This encodes CASSPKGVAYNEQFF.

This clone was seen only once. V and J are TRBV18 and TRBJ1-2; tentative D call: TRBD1 (5 bases). The length of the CDR3 is 15 residues. Germline V gene sequence: CDR1 KGHSH, CDR2 LQKENI. With 3 bases removed from V and 0 bases from J, the gap between germline ends came to 11 bases. The CDR3 DNA is TGTGCCAGCTCACCGACAGAACCTCCTAACTATGGCTACACCTTC. It translates to CASSPTEPPNYGYTF. Based on the CDR3 plus reference TRBV18 and TRBJ1-2, the full variable domain is NAGVMQNPRHLVRRRGQEARLRCSPMKGHSHVYWYRQLPEEGLKFMVYLQKENIIDESGMPKERFSAEFPKEGPSILRIQQVVRGDSAAYFCASSPTEPPNYGYTFGSGTRLTVV.

There are a few counts of this clone. The chain combines TRBV6-1 with TRBJ2-7; D not certain. Trimming stripped 3 bases from V and 0 bases from J, with 6 bases between. The CDR3 is 13 residues long. Germline V CDR1 and CDR2: MNHNS, SASEGT. CDR3 sequence reads: CASSDRFSYEQYF. The CDR3 nucleotides are TGTGCCAGCAGTGACAGATTCTCCTACGAGCAGTACTTC.

This rearrangement joins TRBV2 to TRBJ2-2, with 7 bases identical to TRBD2. The J segment lost 7 bases and the V segment lost 11 bases, leaving 10 bases of the junction unmatched. CDR1 is SNHLY and CDR2 is FYNNEI in the germline V gene. This CDR3 is 13 amino acids long. CDR3 in amino acids: CAPPAKRDGELFF. The CDR3 DNA sequence: TGTGCCCCCCCCGCCAAGCGGGACGGGGAGCTGTTTTTT.

The chain is built from TRBV4-1 and TRBJ2-3, with 8 bases matching TRBD2. Trimming at V came to 1 base and at J to 6 bases, leaving 9 bases not matched to a gene. This CDR3 region has 16 residues. Per germline, CDR1 MGHRA and CDR2 YSYEKL. This CDR3 is CASSQVLAGLVDTQYF. The CDR3 nucleotides are TGCGCCAGCAGCCAAGTATTAGCGGGATTGGTGGATACGCAGTATTTT.